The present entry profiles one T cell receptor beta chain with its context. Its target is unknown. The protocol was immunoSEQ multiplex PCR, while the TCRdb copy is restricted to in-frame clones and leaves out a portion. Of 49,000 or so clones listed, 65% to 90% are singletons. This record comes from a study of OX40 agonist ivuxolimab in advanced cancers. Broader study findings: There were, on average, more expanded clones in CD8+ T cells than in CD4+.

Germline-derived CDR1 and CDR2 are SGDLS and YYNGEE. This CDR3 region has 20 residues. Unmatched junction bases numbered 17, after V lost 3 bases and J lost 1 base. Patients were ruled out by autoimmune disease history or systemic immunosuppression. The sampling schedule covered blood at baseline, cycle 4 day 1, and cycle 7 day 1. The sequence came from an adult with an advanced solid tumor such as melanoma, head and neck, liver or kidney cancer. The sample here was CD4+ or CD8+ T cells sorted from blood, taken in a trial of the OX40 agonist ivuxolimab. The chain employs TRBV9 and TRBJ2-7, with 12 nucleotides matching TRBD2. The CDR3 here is CASSGTNLLAGGGCSYEQYF. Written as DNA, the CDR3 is TGTGCCAGCAGCGGTACCAACTTACTAGCGGGAGGAGGCTGTTCCTACGAGCAGTACTTC.